Shown below are 29 T cell receptor beta chains from a single sample sequenced in a study of Graves' ophthalmopathy and Graves' hyperthyroidism. RNA transcripts were the template, and TCR beta CDR3 regions were amplified from them. The authors performed first-round RT-PCR with HTBI primers and then a second-round multiplex PCR. TCRdb reanalysed the multiplex PCR reads using MiXCR and keeps one entry per CDR3 protein. The table records hundreds of thousands of distinct CDR3 sequences, about two fifths of them present only once. Sequences were obtained from peripheral blood. Source of these receptors: an adult man with Graves' ophthalmopathy.

This clonotype occurred many times. The chain joins TRBV10-2 to TRBJ1-4; D uncertain. The CDR3 contains 14 residues. Germline values: CDR1 WSHSY, CDR2 SAAADI. V was trimmed by 5 bases and J by 0 bases, leaving 7 bases between them. The CDR3 DNA is TGCGCCAGCAGTCCGCAGGCAACTAATGAAAAACTGTTTTTT. This sequence encodes CASSPQATNEKLFF.

This clonotype was seen only a few times. The rearrangement uses TRBV18 and TRBJ2-5; D is unclear. CDR3 length: 14 residues. CDR1 and CDR2 (germline): KGHSH, LQKENI. V was shortened by 1 base and J by 3 bases, with 9 bases between the two germline ends. In DNA form, the CDR3 reads TGTGCCAGCTCACCACGGTCGGGTGAAGAGACCCAGTACTTC. Protein product: CASSPRSGEETQYF.

About this clonotype: A much more abundant neighbour one base away suggests this may be a read error. The rearrangement joins TRBV15 to TRBJ1-2; D unresolved. CDR1 LNHNV and CDR2 YYDKDF come from the germline V gene (reference sequence). The V end was cut by 0 bases, the J end by 4 bases, with 6 bases between. The CDR3 is 13 amino acids. CDR3 DNA: TGTGCCACCAGCAGAGACATCGGCTATGGCTACACCTTC. Translated, it gives CATSRDIGYGYTF.

As concerns this clonotype: A much larger clone lies a single base off, so this may be a read error. J is TRBJ2-7 and V is TRBV12-3 or TRBV12-4; D unresolved. Deletions cut 5 bases from V and 5 bases from J, with 4 bases between. CDR3 length: 10 residues. The CDR3 here is CASSRDEQYF. DNA for the CDR3: TGTGCCAGCAGTCGGGACGAGCAGTACTTC.

The table lists this clonotype with a few counts. This chain joins TRBV12-3 or TRBV12-4 and TRBJ2-7, with 9 bases that match TRBD2. CDR3 size: 15 residues. V was clipped by 3 bases and J by 7 bases; unmatched bases: 10. CDR3 DNA sequence: TGTGCCAGCAGTTTTTACGCGGGGGGGCCTGGTGAGCAGTACTTC. Its translation: CASSFYAGGPGEQYF.

V and J are TRBV12-5 and TRBJ1-1, with TRBD1 identical over 7 bases. Germline V gene data show CDR1 as LGHNT and CDR2 as FRNRAP. Unmatched junction bases numbered 7, after V lost 0 bases and J lost 6 bases. This CDR3 has 15 amino acids. The CDR3 DNA reads as TGTGCTAGTGGTTTGGTAGGAGGGGGCGCGCCTGAAGCTTTCTTT. It encodes CASGLVGGGAPEAFF.

This sequence joins TRBV29-1 and TRBJ1-1; 10 bases map to TRBD1. CDR3 length: 16 residues. Germline V gene lookup returns CDR1 SQVTM and CDR2 ANQGSEA. J lost 3 bases, V lost 6 bases, and 13 bases had no gene match. DNA for the CDR3: TGCAGCGTGAGGGGCCTCGACAGGGGGCTGGACACTGAAGCTTTCTTT. Its protein is CSVRGLDRGLDTEAFF.

Concerning this clonotype itself: One base away lies a much larger clone, so this may be a sequencing read error. The chain carries TRBV7-9 and TRBJ1-4, with TRBD1 identical over 9 bases. The ends lost 5 bases at V and 9 bases at J; junction bases unmatched: 10. Looked up from germline, CDR1 is SEHNR and CDR2 is FQNEAQ (reference sequence). This CDR3 comprises 15 residues. DNA of the CDR3: TGTGCCAGCAGCCAAACCCGGGACAGGGATAAAAAACTGTTTTTT. This codes for CASSQTRDRDKKLFF.

The V call is TRBV2, the J call TRBJ2-2; TRBD1 matches 8 bases. This CDR3 contains 14 residues. J gave up 4 bases and V 8 bases, and 6 bases lay outside the gene matches. CDR1 is SNHLY and CDR2 is FYNNEI in the germline V gene. CDR3 sequence reads: CASLYDRGTGELFF. The CDR3 DNA reads TGTGCCAGCCTCTACGACAGGGGCACCGGGGAGCTGTTTTTT.

The gene calls are TRBV24-1 and TRBJ1-2; TRBD1 agrees at 8 bases. Per the germline V gene, CDR1 is KGHDR and CDR2 is SFDVKD. The J segment lost 4 bases and the V segment lost 10 bases, leaving 7 bases of the junction unmatched. CDR3 length equals 13 residues. CDR3 residues: CATSDRDGYGYTF. In DNA, the CDR3 is TGTGCCACTTCGGACAGGGACGGCTATGGCTACACCTTC.

This sequence joins TRBV10-3 and TRBJ1-5; TRBD1 might be the D (6 bases). The length of the CDR3 is 13 residues. V was pared by 5 bases and J by 7 bases, with 12 bases between. Germline CDR1 and CDR2: ENHRY and SYGVKD. The CDR3 region has the DNA TGTGCCATCAGTTCCGGGACACGGCAGCCCCAGCATTTT. This gives the protein CAISSGTRQPQHF.

The V and J genes are TRBV20-1 and TRBJ1-4; TRBD1 might be the D (6 bases). The CDR3 is made up of 14 amino acids. Trimming took off 0 bases at V and 15 bases at J, with 20 bases between the two ends. Germline V lookup: CDR1 DFQATT, CDR2 SNEGSKA (reference sequence). Here the CDR3 reads CSARDGGAFRKVFF. As DNA, the CDR3 is TGCAGTGCTAGAGATGGGGGGGCCTTTCGGAAAGTGTTTTTT.

The rearrangement joins TRBV27 to TRBJ2-7; D is perhaps TRBD2 (6 bases). Germline lookup yields CDR1 MNHEY and CDR2 SMNVEV (reference sequence). The length of the CDR3 is 14 residues. The germline V and J ends were trimmed by 4 bases and 5 bases, with 15 bases remaining between them. CDR3 nucleotides: TGTGCCAGCAGTTCCCGGAGGGGTGTGCACGAGCAGTACTTC. Translating it yields CASSSRRGVHEQYF.

A remark on this clonotype: A read error may account for a junction end that differs from germline. The rearrangement joins TRBV7-9 to TRBJ1-4; no clear D. The germline V gene encodes CDR1 SEHNR and CDR2 FQNEAQ (reference sequence). This CDR3 has 22 residues. The CDR3 DNA follows: TGCGCCAGCAGCCACGGGTCGGCAGGCGAACCCTCGGAGAGGACGACTAATGAAAAACTGTTTTTT. As protein: CASSHGSAGEPSERTTNEKLFF.

The chain employs TRBV12-3 or TRBV12-4 and TRBJ1-1, with D hard to call. The V and J ends lost 2 bases and 1 base respectively, with 8 bases between them. CDR3 length: 14 amino acids. The CDR3 DNA sequence: TGTGCCAGCAGTTTATCCACCGGGAACACTGAAGCTTTCTTT. This encodes CASSLSTGNTEAFF.

Concerning this clonotype: This clone may be a read error of a much larger clone one base away. The chain carries TRBV9 and TRBJ1-2; D ambiguous. The V end lost 3 bases, the J end lost 4 bases, and 10 bases lay between the germline ends. Germline V lookup: CDR1 SGDLS, CDR2 YYNGEE. This CDR3 is built from 13 residues. CDR3 residues: CASSAAALYGYTF. As DNA, the CDR3 is TGTGCCAGCAGCGCGGCAGCTCTCTATGGCTACACCTTC.

This clonotype showed up many times. The chain has TRBV2 and TRBJ1-5; 9 bases are a match to TRBD1. The CDR3 contains 16 residues. Germline CDR1 reads SNHLY; CDR2 reads FYNNEI. With 6 bases clipped from V and 1 base from J, the junction kept 7 bases outside the gene matches. The CDR3 bases are TGTGCCAGCAGGGGGGACAGGGAGGAGAGCAATCAGCCCCAGCATTTT. Residues: CASRGDREESNQPQHF.

The chain carries TRBV7-2 and TRBJ1-2, with a possible D match to TRBD1 (5 bases). V lost 5 bases, J lost 7 bases, and 17 bases lay in between. The CDR3 is 14 amino acids. Germline V gene lookup returns CDR1 SGHTA and CDR2 FQGNSA. The DNA for the CDR3 is TGTGCCAGCAGCCAAGATGGGGCGGAGGGTGGCTACACCTTC. It codes for CASSQDGAEGGYTF.

The rearrangement uses TRBV7-9 and TRBJ2-6, with D possibly TRBD1 on 5 matching bases. This CDR3 comprises 18 residues. Trimming stripped 1 base from V and 3 bases from J, with 16 bases between. Germline CDR1 is SEHNR and CDR2 is FQNEAQ (reference sequence). CDR3 region: CASSLDAGKASGANVLTF. The CDR3 region has the DNA TGTGCCAGCAGCTTAGATGCAGGGAAAGCTAGTGGGGCCAACGTCCTGACTTTC.

This chain connects TRBV10-1 to TRBJ2-2; possible D gene TRBD1, 7 bases. V lost 6 bases, J lost 1 base, and 21 bases lay in between. This CDR3 comprises 18 residues. Germline CDR1 is WNHNN and CDR2 is SYGVQD (reference sequence). In DNA form, the CDR3 reads TGCGCCAGCAGCGTTCGCGGGACAGTCGAAAGGAACACCGGGGAGCTGTTTTTT. It translates to CASSVRGTVERNTGELFF.

The J gene is TRBJ1-4, the V gene TRBV20-1; D not resolved. The V end was cut by 1 base, the J end by 6 bases, with 6 bases between. Germline V gene sequence: CDR1 DFQATT, CDR2 SNEGSKA (reference sequence). The CDR3 covers 12 residues. CDR3: CSARGGYEKLFF. DNA for the CDR3: TGCAGTGCTAGAGGGGGTTATGAAAAACTGTTTTTT.

Comments on this clonotype: No DNA is shown, since the ends of the CDR3 on it are uncertain; the CDR3 is the one TCRdb lists. The chain combines TRBV7-2 with TRBJ2-2; the table's D call of TRBD1 was not tested on the DNA. The CDR3 length equals 23 residues, ends included. The germline V gene has CDR1 SGHTA and CDR2 FQGNSA. The CDR3 region is CASSQPKASGANVLTFGAGELFF.

This clonotype was recorded at least ten times. This sequence joins TRBV7-9 and TRBJ1-1; TRBD1 is a possible D gene (6 bases). The length of the CDR3 is 13 residues. V was pared by 4 bases and J by 3 bases, with 9 bases between. Germline V lookup: CDR1 SEHNR, CDR2 FQNEAQ (reference sequence). The CDR3 here is CASSSNRDTEAFF. The CDR3 DNA follows: TGTGCCAGCAGCTCAAACAGGGACACTGAAGCTTTCTTT.

This clonotype was counted between two and nine times. The chain combines TRBV18 with TRBJ2-5; TRBD1 aligns across 9 bases. The CDR3 runs to 15 residues. J lost 4 bases, V lost 3 bases, and 6 bases had no gene match. Germline CDR1 KGHSH, CDR2 LQKENI. CDR3 in DNA: TGTGCCAGCTCACCGACAAACAGGGGGCCAGAGACCCAGTACTTC. This gives the protein CASSPTNRGPETQYF.

This clonotype was seen at least ten times. The CDR3 region is CASSLRTGTGISNQPQHF. DNA for the CDR3: TGTGCCAGCAGCTTGCGTACCGGGACAGGGATTAGCAATCAGCCCCAGCATTTT. The V gene is TRBV7-8, the J gene TRBJ1-5, with 9 bases matching TRBD1. This CDR3 has 18 residues. Germline values: CDR1 SGHVS, CDR2 FQNEAQ. V gave up 3 bases and J gave up 0 bases; unmatched junction bases: 9.

In its sample, this clonotype was seen a few times. V usage is TRBV5-6 and J usage is TRBJ2-7; TRBD2 matches 8 bases. This CDR3 spans 16 amino acids. Per germline, CDR1 SGHDT and CDR2 YYEEEE. The junction had 5 bases not matched to a gene; V was cut back by 0 bases and J by 0 bases. CDR3 sequence: CASSLGSGALSYEQYF. The CDR3 DNA reads TGTGCCAGCAGCTTGGGTAGCGGGGCCCTCTCCTACGAGCAGTACTTC.

A few counts support this clonotype. The chain couples TRBV5-1 to TRBJ2-7; D ambiguous. Germline V gene data show CDR1 as SGHRS and CDR2 as YFSETQ. CDR3 length: 15 residues. Trimming cost V 4 bases and J 4 bases, with 18 bases left between them. The CDR3 sequence: CASSRHHARWYEQYF. The CDR3 region has the DNA TGCGCCAGCAGCCGGCACCATGCTCGGTGGTACGAGCAGTACTTC.

This chain links TRBV4-1 with TRBJ2-2, with TRBD2 matching over 9 bases. The V gene end was trimmed by 1 base and the J gene end by 7 bases; junction bases not matched to a gene: 7. The CDR3 has 16 residues. In germline, CDR1 is MGHRA, CDR2 YSYEKL. CDR3: CASSQGGRALGGELFF. CDR3 DNA: TGCGCCAGCAGCCAAGGCGGGAGGGCCCTCGGCGGGGAGCTGTTTTTT.

V is TRBV2 and J is TRBJ2-7, with 15 bases aligning to TRBD2. The CDR3 sequence is 15 residues long. Trimming at V came to 5 bases and at J to 5 bases, leaving 4 bases not matched to a gene. The V gene's germline CDR1 is SNHLY and CDR2 FYNNEI. This CDR3 is CASSWTSGRANEQYF. The CDR3 nucleotides are TGTGCCAGCAGTTGGACTAGCGGGAGGGCCAACGAGCAGTACTTC.